The 10 T cell receptor beta chains below all came from one sample that was sequenced in a study of blood T cells in healthy people across ages. Then a second PCR, running roughly 7 to 12 cycles, was carried out with a sample-barcoded 5' primer and a J-beta primer mix. A single record per CDR3 protein comes from TCRdb applying MiXCR to the 5' RACE reads. The sample shows fewer than 700,000 distinct CDR3 sequences, roughly 41% of them seen only once. Material for sequencing was blood. These receptors were collected from an older man in good health.

The chain links TRBV5-4 to TRBJ2-1; 15 positions match TRBD2. This CDR3 region has 17 residues. Germline assignment: CDR1 SGHNT and CDR2 YYREEE (reference sequence). The ends lost 6 bases at V and 4 bases at J; junction bases unmatched: 8. The CDR3 DNA reads as TGTGCCAGCATCAAAGGAGGGACTAGCGGGAGGTACAATGAGCAGTTCTTC. Its protein is CASIKGGTSGRYNEQFF.

This clonotype has a handful of counts. The V and J genes are TRBV18 and TRBJ2-1; tentative D call: TRBD1 (9 bases). V was pared by 2 bases and J by 7 bases, with 18 bases between. Germline CDR1 is KGHSH and CDR2 is LQKENI. The CDR3 length is 16 residues. Here the CDR3 reads CASSPVIAGQGNEQFF. Written as DNA, the CDR3 is TGTGCCAGCTCACCAGTAATAGCGGGACAGGGAAATGAGCAGTTCTTC.

This chain connects TRBV3-1 to TRBJ1-1; D is uncertain. The CDR3 is 12 amino acids. Germline CDR1 reads LGHDT; CDR2 reads YNNKEL (reference sequence). Deletions cut 2 bases from V and 3 bases from J, with 4 bases between. The CDR3 DNA is TGTGCCAGCAGCCAATGGGACACTGAAGCTTTCTTT. Its translation is CASSQWDTEAFF.

This clonotype was observed once. The chain's CDR3 is CAWRGTSLLTDTQYF. The CDR3 nucleotides are TGTGCCTGGAGGGGGACTAGTCTTCTCACAGATACGCAGTATTTT. The chain uses TRBV30 and TRBJ2-3; 8 nucleotides match TRBD2. The CDR3 is 15 amino acids. The germline V gene has CDR1 GTSNPN and CDR2 SVGIG (reference sequence). V was pared by 3 bases and J by 2 bases, with 7 bases of the junction left unmatched.

In its sample, this clonotype was seen a few times. The chain uses TRBV7-9 and TRBJ2-1; 11 nucleotides line up with TRBD2. Looked up from germline, CDR1 is SEHNR and CDR2 is FQNEAQ (reference sequence). V lost 5 bases, J lost 7 bases, and 10 bases stayed unmatched. This CDR3 is 16 amino acids long. CDR3 protein: CASSPLTSGSYNEQFF. CDR3 nucleotide sequence: TGTGCCAGCAGCCCATTAACTAGCGGGAGTTATAATGAGCAGTTCTTC.

Many counts were recorded for this clonotype. The chain uses TRBV12-3 or TRBV12-4 and TRBJ1-2; D not certain. Trimming took off 3 bases at V and 3 bases at J, with 11 bases between the two ends. This CDR3 comprises 14 residues. The CDR3 here is CASSLTGGDYGYTF. CDR3 nucleotide sequence: TGTGCCAGCAGTTTGACGGGTGGGGACTATGGCTACACCTTC.

This clonotype was seen at least ten times. V gene TRBV6-2 or TRBV6-3 combines with J gene TRBJ2-1, with D hard to call. Germline CDR1 reads MNHEY; CDR2 reads SVGEGT. CDR3 length: 13 residues. Deletions cut 2 bases from V and 5 bases from J, with 7 bases between. Here the CDR3 reads CASSYARNNEQFF. In DNA, the CDR3 is TGTGCCAGCAGTTACGCTAGAAACAATGAGCAGTTCTTC.

This clonotype was recorded once. At one of its ends the junction is not consistent with the germline gene, which may arise from a read error. The chain is built from TRBV6-2 or TRBV6-3 and TRBJ1-2; 7 bases map to TRBD1. The length of the CDR3 is 15 residues. From germline, CDR1 is MNHEY and CDR2 SVGEGT. The CDR3 protein is CTSSGTATSSYGYTF. CDR3 sequence (DNA): TGTACCAGCAGCGGGACAGCTACTTCTAGCTATGGCTACACCTTC.

The DNA for the CDR3 is TGTGCCACCAGAAGGGACAGGGGAGGGTACAATGAGCAGTTCTTC. Its protein is CATRRDRGGYNEQFF. The chain carries TRBV24-1 and TRBJ2-1, with TRBD1 matching over 10 bases. V lost 7 bases, J lost 4 bases, and 6 bases stayed unmatched. This CDR3 is built from 15 residues. The V gene's germline CDR1 is KGHDR and CDR2 SFDVKD.

In its sample, this clonotype was seen many times. The chain recombines TRBV11-2 with TRBJ1-2; TRBD1 agrees at 8 bases. CDR3 size: 14 residues. From germline, CDR1 is SGHAT and CDR2 FQNNGV. The ends lost 3 bases at V and 8 bases at J; junction bases unmatched: 8. The CDR3 coding sequence is TGTGCCAGCAGCTTCGGACAGGGAAAAGGCGGCTACACCTTC. It translates to CASSFGQGKGGYTF.